Detailed here is one T cell receptor beta chain. This CDR3 region has 15 residues. From germline, CDR1 is ENHRY and CDR2 SYGVKD. The germline V and J ends were trimmed by 4 bases and 6 bases, with 13 bases remaining between them. These data come from a study of cytomegalovirus exposure and HLA in healthy donors. Study summary: Among several hundred genotyped donors, roughly 80% fell in the Caucasian-associated ancestry cluster.

The PCR had 60 Vbeta and 13 Jbeta primers. Produced via immunoSEQ multiplex PCR; TCRdb's table is partial and in-frame only. The sample lists 100,000 or so clones, more than 60% occurring once. This clonotype was obtained from a woman in her thirties or forties in good health and CMV-seropositive. The specimen was PBMCs. This sequence joins TRBV10-3 and TRBJ1-6; perhaps TRBD1 as D (5 bases). CDR3 protein: CAISGREGFNSPLHF. The CDR3 DNA reads as TGTGCCATCAGTGGCCGGGAGGGGTTTAATTCACCCCTCCACTTT.